Presented here are 15 T cell receptor beta chains from one specimen sequenced in a study of blood T cell repertoires in COVID-19. The assay was immunoSEQ multiplex PCR, and TCRdb's table has in-frame clones only and misses some. The sample shows over 250,000 clones, more than 75% of them seen only once. The sample taken for sequencing was PBMCs or T cells enriched from blood (not recorded which). The receptors were sampled from a woman aged 55-70 years in a cohort exposed to, infected with or recovered from COVID-19 (not recorded which).

The sample holds one count of this clone. The rearrangement uses TRBV29-1 and TRBJ1-2; maybe TRBD1 (6 bases). Germline V CDR1 and CDR2: SQVTM, ANQGSEA. The CDR3 spans 15 residues. Trimming took 4 bases from V and 6 from J, leaving 21 bases between them. The CDR3 region has the DNA TGCAGCGTTGGAGGACTTCCCTATGAGGGGGATGGCTACACCTTC. Its protein product is CSVGGLPYEGDGYTF.

CDR3 coding DNA: TGTGCCACCAGTGAGGGACAGCCTAATCAGCCCCAGCATTTT. It codes for CATSEGQPNQPQHF. The V gene is TRBV24-1, the J gene TRBJ1-5; 7 bases align to TRBD1. The CDR3 contains 14 residues. Losses at the gene ends were 4 bases for V and 4 bases for J; bases not matched to a gene: 3. Germline CDR1 is KGHDR and CDR2 is SFDVKD.

There are a few counts of this clone. The rearrangement joins TRBV18 to TRBJ2-1; perhaps TRBD2 as D (6 bases). Deletions cut 1 base from V and 6 bases from J, with 16 bases between. Germline CDR1 and CDR2: KGHSH and LQKENI. This CDR3 region has 16 residues. CDR3 coding DNA: TGTGCCAGCTCACCACGGGGGACTGGGGGAGTCAATGAGCAGTTCTTC. It encodes CASSPRGTGGVNEQFF.

This clone has more than one count but fewer than ten. V gene TRBV13 combines with J gene TRBJ2-1; 11 nucleotides match TRBD2. CDR1 and CDR2 from the germline V gene are PRHDT and FYEKMQ (reference sequence). CDR3 length: 17 amino acids. J was trimmed by 7 bases and V by 3 bases; bases with no gene match: 11. CDR3 residues: CASSLGFSGRAGNEQFF. The DNA for the CDR3 is TGTGCCAGCAGCTTGGGATTTAGCGGGAGGGCCGGTAATGAGCAGTTCTTC.

This clone was detected only a few times. The CDR3 region has the DNA TGTGCCAGCGGACTAGCGGGAGGAGATACGCAGTATTTT. Translation: CASGLAGGDTQYF. The rearrangement joins TRBV28 to TRBJ2-3, with 14 bases that match TRBD2. This CDR3 contains 13 residues. Germline-derived CDR1 and CDR2 are MDHEN and SYDVKM. V trimming: 8 bases; J trimming: 5 bases; junction bases outside the gene matches: 0.

The chain recombines TRBV19 with TRBJ1-2, with TRBD1 matching 7 bases. From germline, CDR1 is LNHDA and CDR2 SQIVND (reference sequence). This CDR3 is 16 amino acids long. J lost 4 bases, V lost 3 bases, and 11 bases had no gene match. DNA for the CDR3: TGTGCCAGTAGTATTCCCGCCACAGGGGCCTTCTATGGCTACACCTTC. This translates into CASSIPATGAFYGYTF.

This clone has only one observation. The V gene is TRBV6-5, the J gene TRBJ1-6, with 7 bases aligning to TRBD1. The junction had 8 bases not matched to a gene; V was cut back by 6 bases and J by 9 bases. Looked up from germline, CDR1 is MNHEY and CDR2 is SVGAGI. The CDR3 length is 14 residues. The CDR3 loop is CASRIRQGGSPLHF. CDR3 nucleotide sequence: TGTGCCAGCAGAATTCGACAGGGAGGTTCACCCCTCCACTTT.

DNA for the CDR3: TGTGCCAGTAGTATAGGAACAAAGAACACTGAAGCTTTCTTT. Amino acids: CASSIGTKNTEAFF. The chain links TRBV19 to TRBJ1-1, with D uncertain. This CDR3 contains 14 residues. Germline V gene sequence: CDR1 LNHDA, CDR2 SQIVND (reference sequence). Trimming took 1 base from V and 1 from J, leaving 7 bases between them.

This rearrangement joins TRBV30 to TRBJ2-2; 15 positions match TRBD2. The CDR3 is 15 residues long. CDR1 is GTSNPN and CDR2 is SVGIG in the germline V gene (reference sequence). With V trimmed by 6 bases and J by 6 bases, 5 bases remained unmatched. CDR3 protein: CACTRTSGRAGELFF. The DNA of the CDR3 is TGTGCCTGCACCAGGACTAGCGGGAGGGCCGGGGAGCTGTTTTTT.

The chain joins TRBV27 to TRBJ1-6; TRBD1 aligns across 8 bases. This CDR3 is 14 amino acids long. Germline values: CDR1 MNHEY, CDR2 SMNVEV (reference sequence). V lost 4 bases, J lost 14 bases, and 10 bases stayed unmatched. CDR3 nucleotides: TGTGCCAGCAGTTCATGGACAGGGTTGGGAACCCTCCACTTT. Amino acids: CASSSWTGLGTLHF.

For the CDR3, the DNA is TGTGCCAGCAGTTACCGGACTAGCGGGAGTTATAATGAGCAGTTCTTC. This codes for CASSYRTSGSYNEQFF. The chain is built from TRBV6-5 and TRBJ2-1, with 13 bases that match TRBD2. Germline V gives CDR1 MNHEY, CDR2 SVGAGI. The V segment lost 2 bases and the J segment 7 bases; nucleotides outside the gene matches: 5. The CDR3 length is 16 residues.

The rearrangement uses TRBV28 and TRBJ2-3, with a weak D call TRBD2 (7 bases). Germline V gene sequence: CDR1 MDHEN, CDR2 SYDVKM. The CDR3 spans 15 residues. Between the trimmed V and J ends, which lost 7 bases and 5 bases, there was a span of 19 bases. CDR3 nucleotide sequence: TGTGCCAGCACCTACGGGGGGCAGGGGAGAGATACGCAGTATTTT. It specifies CASTYGGQGRDTQYF.

This chain uses TRBV16 with TRBJ2-5; the match to TRBD1 covers 7 bases. The CDR3 loop spans 15 amino acids. The trim removed 0 bases at V and 1 base at J, leaving 2 bases unmatched. Germline loops: CDR1 KGHSY, CDR2 FQNENV. As DNA, the CDR3 is TGTGCCAGCAGCCAATCGGGACAGATCCAAGAGACCCAGTACTTC. Translation: CASSQSGQIQETQYF.

The table lists this clone with a count of one. V gene TRBV2 combines with J gene TRBJ2-6; TRBD1 might be the D (6 bases). Germline V gives CDR1 SNHLY, CDR2 FYNNEI. Trimming took 5 bases from V and 1 from J, leaving 15 bases between them. The CDR3 runs to 17 residues. The CDR3 sequence: CASSSGVVRSGANVLTF. The CDR3 bases are TGTGCCAGCAGTTCAGGGGTTGTTCGATCTGGGGCCAACGTCCTGACTTTC.

This chain uses TRBV19 with TRBJ2-1; TRBD2 aligns across 12 bases. V lost 6 bases, J lost 4 bases, and 1 base stayed unmatched. The germline CDR1 and CDR2 sequences are LNHDA and SQIVND (reference sequence). CDR3 size: 14 residues. CDR3 protein: CASRLAGGYNEQFF. For the CDR3, the DNA is TGTGCCAGTAGACTAGCGGGAGGTTACAATGAGCAGTTCTTC.